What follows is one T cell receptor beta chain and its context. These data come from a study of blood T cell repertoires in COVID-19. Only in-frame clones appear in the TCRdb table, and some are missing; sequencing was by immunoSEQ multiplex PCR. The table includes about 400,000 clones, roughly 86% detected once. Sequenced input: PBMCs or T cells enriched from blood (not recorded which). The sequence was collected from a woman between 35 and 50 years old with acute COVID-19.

Here the CDR3 reads CASSRRQSYTGELFF. The DNA for the CDR3 is TGTGCCAGCAGCCGCAGACAGAGTTACACCGGGGAGCTGTTTTTT. The genes are TRBV3-1 (or the pseudogene TRBV3-2) and TRBJ2-2; possibly TRBD1 for D (5 bases). The V end lost 4 bases, the J end lost 3 bases, and 12 bases lay between the germline ends. CDR1 is LGHDT and CDR2 is YNNKEL in the germline V gene (reference sequence). This CDR3 comprises 15 residues.